The 2 T cell receptor beta chains listed next were all sequenced from one sample in a study of cytomegalovirus exposure and HLA in healthy donors. PCR employed 60 Vbeta and 13 Jbeta primers. Using immunoSEQ multiplex PCR, the repertoire was profiled, and TCRdb retains in-frame clones only, with some absent. The table lists some 110,000 clones, roughly 74% of them singletons. The source material was PBMCs. The receptors were gathered from a man aged 35-49 years in good health and CMV-seronegative.

V and J are TRBV6-5 and TRBJ2-1; 7 bases match TRBD2. Unmatched junction bases numbered 3, after V lost 6 bases and J lost 4 bases. Germline V lookup: CDR1 MNHEY, CDR2 SVGAGI. The CDR3 runs to 13 residues. This CDR3 is CASSTSAYNEQFF. CDR3 coding DNA: TGTGCCAGCAGCACTAGCGCTTACAATGAGCAGTTCTTC.

This clone was seen a single time. CDR3 DNA: TGTGCCAGCAGCTTGGCCAAGGGGGGGAATGAAGAGACCCAGTACTTC. Its protein product is CASSLAKGGNEETQYF. The J gene is TRBJ2-5, the V gene TRBV5-4; D might be TRBD2 (7 bases). Trimming cost V 0 bases and J 3 bases, with 15 bases left between them. The germline gives CDR1 SGHNT, CDR2 YYREEE (reference sequence). This CDR3 is built from 16 residues.